This T cell receptor beta chain was sequenced during a study of regulatory T cells in long-lasting Graves disease. The ends lost 7 bases at V and 4 bases at J; junction bases unmatched: 10. The germline V gene has CDR1 MDHEN and CDR2 SYDVKM. The CDR3 runs 16 residues. Assembly of TCR beta libraries relied on iRepertoire HTBI primers together with Arm-PCR of CDR3 regions. A single record per CDR3 protein comes from TCRdb applying MiXCR to the multiplex PCR reads. In the table there are around 320,000 distinct CDR3 sequences, over 15% of which are singletons. Time point described: newly diagnosed GD, antithyroid drugs for less than 3 months. RNA extracted from PBMCs served as the sequencing template. A blood draw put around 9 milliliters of peripheral blood into EDTA tubes. These sequences were also reported in another study, on T cells in Graves' hyperthyroidism and ophthalmopathy. Per that paper: Based on clinical symptoms, serum thyroxine and TRAb, thyroid ultrasound and orbital computed tomography, diagnoses were reached. Clonotypes that were expanded in thyroid above 0.001 mostly appeared in blood too.

The receptor comes from a man between 40 and 49 years old with Graves disease. The chain links TRBV28 to TRBJ1-5, with 10 bases fitting TRBD1. The sequences come from peripheral blood mononuclear cells (PBMCs), collected at new diagnosis, from a patient treated with antithyroid drugs. CDR3 residues: CASMGGGTGANQPQHF. CDR3 nucleotides: TGTGCCAGCATGGGTGGGGGGACAGGGGCTAATCAGCCCCAGCATTTT.